In this sample, the clone carrying this TCR beta chain is medium-sized. Its target is not known. The sample comes from a study of tumor and adjacent non-tumor tissue in lung cancer. Across the study: Samples averaged approximately 3.9 million productive TCRbeta reads each.

RNA was extracted from bulk tissue without any cell sorting. Trimming stripped 1 base from V and 0 bases from J, with 13 bases between. Germline values: CDR1 MGHRA, CDR2 YSYEKL. The CDR3 runs to 18 residues. Notes on the study in general: Shorter survival was associated with higher TCR diversity in tumors. Tumor tissue had significantly higher TCR diversity than normal lung.

The library came from three nested PCR rounds adapted from ARM-PCR protocols. TCRdb called the multiplex PCR reads again in MiXCR, with one record for every CDR3 protein. The data show about 110,000 distinct CDR3 sequences, with nearly 85% seen just once and 22% held by the top ten. This TCR was sampled from a man between 65 and 79 years old with non-small cell lung cancer. The sample was lung tumor tissue. The rearrangement uses TRBV4-1 and TRBJ1-6, with a tentative D call TRBD1 (5 bases). CDR3 DNA sequence: TGCGCCAGCAGCCAAGGGATGACAGCAAGCTCCTATAATTCACCCCTCCACTTT. Encoded protein: CASSQGMTASSYNSPLHF.